A single sample gave rise to the 32 T cell receptor beta chains below, sequenced in a study of T cell responses to AZD1222 COVID-19 vaccine. Some clones are missing from TCRdb's copy, which holds only in-frame ones; the method was immunoSEQ multiplex PCR. The data contain over 150,000 clones, about 93% of them seen just once; the ten biggest clones take up around 0.98%. Here the sequenced sample was peripheral blood, taken 28 days after the second dose of the MenACWY control vaccine. The source of these receptors is an adult who received the MenACWY meningococcal vaccine as a control.

A single count supports this clone. The sample holds other DNA sequences that translate to the same CDR3. The chain is built from TRBV5-4 and TRBJ1-1; D ambiguous. The CDR3 sequence is 15 residues long. The germline V gene encodes CDR1 SGHNT and CDR2 YYREEE (reference sequence). V gave up 0 bases and J gave up 2 bases, with 11 bases separating them. CDR3 DNA sequence: TGTGCCAGCAGCTTGGAGGCCGGGGTTAACACTGAAGCTTTCTTT. This encodes CASSLEAGVNTEAFF.

V usage is TRBV28 and J usage is TRBJ1-2; 10 bases map to TRBD1. Unmatched junction bases numbered 6, after V lost 3 bases and J lost 2 bases. Germline CDR1 MDHEN, CDR2 SYDVKM. The CDR3 extends over 16 amino acids. CDR3 DNA: TGTGCCAGCAGTTTCCGGTCGGACAGGGGGAACTATGGCTACACCTTC. The encoded protein is CASSFRSDRGNYGYTF.

The rearrangement uses TRBV24-1 and TRBJ1-2, with a possible D match to TRBD1 (5 bases). The V gene's germline CDR1 is KGHDR and CDR2 SFDVKD. The CDR3 runs 13 residues. Deletions cut 2 bases from V and 6 bases from J, with 9 bases between. This CDR3 is CATSDWGMNGYTF. The CDR3 nucleotides are TGTGCCACCAGTGATTGGGGCATGAATGGCTACACCTTC.

The chain is built from TRBV18 and TRBJ2-2; no firm D call. Trimming stripped 0 bases from V and 0 bases from J, with 5 bases between. Germline CDR1 KGHSH, CDR2 LQKENI. CDR3 size: 15 residues. Written as DNA, the CDR3 is TGTGCCAGCTCACCACCAGCGACGAACACCGGGGAGCTGTTTTTT. It specifies CASSPPATNTGELFF.

The chain combines TRBV9 with TRBJ2-2; D not resolved. Germline-derived CDR1 and CDR2 are SGDLS and YYNGEE. The V gene lost 0 bases and the J gene lost 0 bases, with 9 bases spanning the gap. This CDR3 contains 16 residues. In DNA, the CDR3 is TGTGCCAGCAGCGTAGGTGGCATATCGAACACCGGGGAGCTGTTTTTT. Protein sequence: CASSVGGISNTGELFF.

This sequence joins TRBV11-2 and TRBJ1-1; no clear D gene. CDR1 and CDR2 from the germline V gene are SGHAT and FQNNGV. The CDR3 is 13 residues long. Trimming removed 3 bases at V and 6 bases at J, with 11 bases between. DNA of the CDR3: TGTGCCAGCAGCTTGAGACGGGCGGCTGAAGCTTTCTTT. Amino acids: CASSLRRAAEAFF.

This clone showed up just a few times. The chain couples TRBV4-2 to TRBJ1-1; TRBD1 might be the D (5 bases). Trimming took off 6 bases at V and 5 bases at J, with 22 bases between the two ends. In germline, CDR1 is LGHNA, CDR2 YNFKEQ. The CDR3 runs to 16 residues. CDR3: CASSHQDGRGGTEAFF. The CDR3 DNA is TGTGCCAGCAGTCACCAAGATGGTAGGGGAGGAACTGAAGCTTTCTTT.

V gene TRBV2 combines with J gene TRBJ2-5, with D possibly being TRBD1 (6 bases). The germline V gene has CDR1 SNHLY and CDR2 FYNNEI. The CDR3 spans 12 residues. The V and J ends lost 8 bases and 2 bases respectively, with 9 bases between them. The CDR3 nucleotides are TGTGCCAGCTCGGGACAACAAGAGACCCAGTACTTC. It translates to CASSGQQETQYF.

The chain links TRBV28 to TRBJ2-7; D is undetermined. V shed 6 bases and J shed 3 bases, with 21 bases lying between them. There are 16 residues in the CDR3. In germline, CDR1 is MDHEN, CDR2 SYDVKM. Here the CDR3 reads CASRGTSPGSFYEQYF. As DNA, the CDR3 is TGTGCCAGCAGGGGAACAAGTCCAGGCTCTTTCTACGAGCAGTACTTC.

Comment on this clone: The sample contains more than one DNA sequence encoding this CDR3. V usage is TRBV6-2 or TRBV6-3 and J usage is TRBJ1-1, with a weak D call TRBD1 (5 bases). V was pared by 2 bases and J by 3 bases, with 10 bases between. Germline CDR1 and CDR2: MNHEY and SVGEGT. The CDR3 extends over 14 amino acids. The CDR3: CASSYPQGYTEAFF. The CDR3 coding sequence is TGTGCCAGCAGTTACCCTCAGGGCTACACTGAAGCTTTCTTT.

This clone was seen once. The CDR3 region has the DNA TGTGCCAGCAGACCAACAGGGTTCACTGAAGCTTTCTTT. Its protein product is CASRPTGFTEAFF. The genes are TRBV9 and TRBJ1-1; D possibly corresponds to TRBD1 (6 bases). V was shortened by 5 bases and J by 4 bases, with 12 bases between the two germline ends. The germline gives CDR1 SGDLS, CDR2 YYNGEE. The CDR3 contains 13 residues.

The rearrangement uses TRBV10-1 and TRBJ1-2; TRBD1 matches 10 bases. V trimming: 4 bases; J trimming: 8 bases; junction bases outside the gene matches: 7. Germline V CDR1 and CDR2: WNHNN, SYGVQD (reference sequence). This CDR3 has 14 amino acids. CDR3 residues: CASSGGTGEAGYTF. DNA for the CDR3: TGCGCCAGCAGTGGAGGGACAGGGGAGGCGGGCTACACCTTC.

This clone was counted once. The V call is TRBV6-5, the J call TRBJ1-2; D might be TRBD1 (5 bases). CDR3 length equals 13 residues. CDR1 MNHEY and CDR2 SVGAGI come from the germline V gene. Deletions cut 0 bases from V and 4 bases from J, with 6 bases between. The CDR3 spells CASSYSGTYGYTF. In DNA form, the CDR3 reads TGTGCCAGCAGTTACTCGGGGACCTATGGCTACACCTTC.

This clone was seen just once. The chain joins TRBV12-3 or TRBV12-4 to TRBJ2-5, with a tentative D call TRBD2 (7 bases). This CDR3 is built from 13 residues. Trimming removed 11 bases at V and 5 bases at J, with 18 bases between. The CDR3 DNA reads as TGTGCCTCCAACTCGGGGGGCTCTGAGACCCAGTACTTC. Translating gives CASNSGGSETQYF.

This clone has only one observation. Other DNA sequences of this sample code for an identical CDR3. This chain joins TRBV6-5 and TRBJ1-2; the D gene is possibly TRBD1 (5 bases). V lost 2 bases, J lost 7 bases, and 8 bases lay in between. The CDR3 spans 12 residues. Germline values: CDR1 MNHEY, CDR2 SVGAGI. This CDR3 reads CASSYAGGGYTF. CDR3 sequence (DNA): TGTGCCAGCAGTTACGCTGGGGGTGGCTACACCTTC.

This clone was observed a single time. The CDR3 DNA reads as TGTGCCAGCAGTTTCGGACCGCGAGGGCAGTACTTC. Its translation is CASSFGPRGQYF. The J gene is TRBJ2-7, the V gene TRBV2, with no clear D. Germline values: CDR1 SNHLY, CDR2 FYNNEI. Trimming shortened V by 5 bases and J by 9 bases, and 14 bases separated the two germline ends. The CDR3 contains 12 residues.

The chain joins TRBV2 to TRBJ1-5; D is ambiguous. The ends were cut back, 5 bases at V and 2 bases at J, with 13 bases in the middle. Germline-derived CDR1 and CDR2 are SNHLY and FYNNEI. The CDR3 is 15 residues long. Here the CDR3 reads CASSLSGMGNQPQHF. CDR3 nucleotide sequence: TGTGCCAGCAGTTTGTCGGGTATGGGCAATCAGCCCCAGCATTTT.

J is TRBJ2-3 and V is TRBV6-6; D may correspond to TRBD1 or TRBD2 (6 bases each). The CDR3 is 12 residues long. V lost 9 bases and J lost 2, with 9 bases in between. Germline lookup yields CDR1 MNHNY and CDR2 SVGAGI (reference sequence). The CDR3 DNA sequence: TGTGCCAGTGGGGGGCTCACAGATACGCAGTATTTT. As protein: CASGGLTDTQYF.

The gene calls are TRBV7-2 and TRBJ2-2; 12 nucleotides line up with TRBD2. CDR1 SGHTA and CDR2 FQGNSA come from the germline V gene. Germline trimming cut 1 base from V and 5 bases from J; bases unmatched to any gene: 11. The CDR3 is made up of 19 amino acids. DNA for the CDR3: TGTGCCAGCAGCTTAGACCCCCGGCTAGCGGGGGGGCGGACCGGGGAGCTGTTTTTT. This gives the protein CASSLDPRLAGGRTGELFF.

The chain joins TRBV3-1 (or the pseudogene TRBV3-2) to TRBJ1-2; 8 bases map to TRBD1. The CDR3 is 16 amino acids. Germline assignment: CDR1 LGHDT and CDR2 YNNKEL (reference sequence). V lost 3 bases to trimming and J lost 8 bases; unmatched junction nucleotides: 14. The chain's CDR3 is CASSQNTGGVLRGYTF. The CDR3, as DNA: TGTGCCAGCAGCCAGAATACAGGGGGAGTCTTACGGGGCTACACCTTC.

This chain uses TRBV7-2 with TRBJ2-3; weak D call: TRBD2 (6 bases). The CDR3 runs 14 residues. Germline CDR1 reads SGHTA; CDR2 reads FQGNSA. V lost 3 bases and J lost 2, with 9 bases in between. This CDR3 reads CASSFGGSTDTQYF. The DNA of the CDR3 is TGTGCCAGCAGCTTCGGGGGATCCACAGATACGCAGTATTTT.

The chain has TRBV2 and TRBJ1-3; the D gene is possibly TRBD1 (6 bases). Germline V lookup: CDR1 SNHLY, CDR2 FYNNEI. Trimming pared 8 bases from V and 4 bases from J, leaving 12 bases between. This CDR3 comprises 13 residues. The CDR3 spells CASREDRGNTIYF. The CDR3 DNA follows: TGTGCCAGCCGAGAAGACAGGGGAAACACCATATATTTT.

V and J are TRBV30 and TRBJ1-6; possible D gene TRBD1, 6 bases. The CDR3 loop spans 16 amino acids. In germline, CDR1 is GTSNPN, CDR2 SVGIG (reference sequence). V lost 1 base and J lost 4, with 14 bases in between. CDR3 protein: CAWSAGVTGYNSPLHF. DNA for the CDR3: TGTGCCTGGAGTGCAGGGGTGACGGGGTATAATTCACCCCTCCACTTT.

Points on this clone: Distinct nucleotide sequences in the sample also encode this CDR3. V usage is TRBV5-4 and J usage is TRBJ1-3, with D unclear. The V gene lost 1 base and the J gene lost 4 bases, with 9 bases spanning the gap. Germline V CDR1 and CDR2: SGHNT, YYREEE (reference sequence). This CDR3 comprises 14 residues. The CDR3 DNA follows: TGTGCCAGCAGCTTGCGGGGTTCCGGAAACACCATATATTTT. The encoded protein is CASSLRGSGNTIYF.

V gene TRBV2 combines with J gene TRBJ2-1, with unresolved D. Germline CDR1 SNHLY, CDR2 FYNNEI. The CDR3 spans 10 residues. Trimming cost V 11 bases and J 9 bases, with 11 bases left between them. This CDR3 is CACGWLEQFF. CDR3 sequence (DNA): TGTGCCTGTGGTTGGCTTGAGCAGTTCTTC.

The chain is built from TRBV7-9 and TRBJ2-3; 10 positions agree with TRBD2. Germline CDR1 reads SEHNR; CDR2 reads FQNEAQ (reference sequence). This CDR3 is built from 15 residues. V shed 6 bases, J shed 2 bases, and the junction held 5 bases outside the gene matches. The CDR3 DNA follows: TGTGCCAGCAGTCAACTAGCGGGAACCACAGATACGCAGTATTTT. Translated, it gives CASSQLAGTTDTQYF.

The chain couples TRBV4-2 to TRBJ1-3, with TRBD1 matching 10 bases. Germline CDR1 LGHNA, CDR2 YNFKEQ. CDR3 size: 13 residues. V lost 8 bases to trimming and J lost 6 bases; unmatched junction nucleotides: 4. The CDR3 coding sequence is TGTGCCAGCGCCGACAGGGGGCTAAACACCATATATTTT. Translation: CASADRGLNTIYF.

CDR3 DNA: TGTGCCAGCAGTTCCACCCCGGGTGTGGTTGGGGAAAAACTGTTTTTT. It translates to CASSSTPGVVGEKLFF. The rearrangement joins TRBV6-5 to TRBJ1-4; no clear D. Looked up from germline, CDR1 is MNHEY and CDR2 is SVGAGI. This CDR3 is built from 16 residues. The V and J ends lost 4 bases and 8 bases respectively, with 20 bases between them.

The chain recombines TRBV4-1 with TRBJ1-2; D might be TRBD1 (6 bases). Germline lookup yields CDR1 MGHRA and CDR2 YSYEKL. Trimming cost V 0 bases and J 6 bases, with 8 bases left between them. The CDR3 is made up of 13 amino acids. The DNA of the CDR3 is TGCGCCAGCAGCCAAGAACAGGGTAATGGCTACACCTTC. This sequence encodes CASSQEQGNGYTF.

CDR3 nucleotides: TGCGCCAGCAGCTCCGGGACCGCCGTCCAAGAGACCCAGTACTTC. This translates into CASSSGTAVQETQYF. V gene TRBV5-1 combines with J gene TRBJ2-5; either TRBD1 or TRBD2 may supply D (5 bases each). The CDR3 spans 15 residues. V was trimmed by 3 bases and J by 1 base, leaving 13 bases between them. Germline CDR1 and CDR2: SGHRS and YFSETQ.

The chain is built from TRBV28 and TRBJ2-1; 12 bases align to TRBD1. Germline CDR1 is MDHEN and CDR2 is SYDVKM. This CDR3 has 16 residues. V shed 8 bases, J shed 10 bases, and the junction held 15 bases outside the gene matches. CDR3 protein: CASEPGQGARISEQFF. DNA of the CDR3: TGTGCCAGCGAACCGGGACAGGGGGCGAGAATTTCCGAGCAGTTCTTC. The whole variable domain, filled in from reference TRBV28 and TRBJ2-1, reads DVKVTQSSRYLVKRTGEKVFLECVQDMDHENMFWYRQDPGLGLRLIYFSYDVKMKEKGDIPEGYSVSREKKERFSLILESASTNQTSMYLCASEPGQGARISEQFFGPGTRLTVL.

The chain employs TRBV7-9 and TRBJ1-2; the D is unclear. Per the germline V gene, CDR1 is SEHNR and CDR2 is FQNEAQ (reference sequence). Trimming pared 10 bases from V and 0 bases from J, leaving 12 bases between. This CDR3 has 13 residues. CDR3 DNA sequence: TGTGCCACCCCCTTACCAACTAACTATGGCTACACCTTC. Protein: CATPLPTNYGYTF.